This entry lists 19 T cell receptor beta chains sequenced from one sample in a study of OX40 agonist ivuxolimab in advanced cancers. Sequenced by immunoSEQ multiplex PCR; TCRdb stores in-frame clones only, minus some. The sample has under 55,000 clones; roughly 84% are singletons. This sample comprised CD4+ or CD8+ T cells sorted from blood, obtained in a trial of the OX40 agonist ivuxolimab. These receptors were obtained from an adult with an advanced solid tumor such as melanoma, head and neck, liver or kidney cancer.

This chain joins TRBV30 and TRBJ1-6; D uncertain. Germline CDR1 and CDR2: GTSNPN and SVGIG (reference sequence). The ends were cut back, 1 base at V and 6 bases at J, with 16 bases in the middle. This CDR3 has 16 amino acids. The DNA of the CDR3 is TGTGCCTGGAGTGGCAAAACCGGGTCTTTTAATTCACCCCTCCACTTT. Protein: CAWSGKTGSFNSPLHF.

The chain links TRBV9 to TRBJ2-3; 8 bases match TRBD2. Germline CDR1 and CDR2: SGDLS and YYNGEE. J was trimmed by 5 bases and V by 6 bases; bases with no gene match: 8. The CDR3 is made up of 14 amino acids. The CDR3 DNA reads as TGTGCCAGCAATTTGGCGGGAGGTGGAGATACGCAGTATTTT. It is translated as CASNLAGGGDTQYF. The full variable domain, completed using reference TRBV9 and TRBJ2-3, is DSGVTQTPKHLITATGQRVTLRCSPRSGDLSVYWYQQSLDQGLQFLIQYYNGEERAKGNILERFSAQQFPDLHSELNLSSLELGDSALYFCASNLAGGGDTQYFGPGTRLTVL.

V and J are TRBV30 and TRBJ2-6, with a weak D call TRBD2 (7 bases). CDR3 size: 17 residues. Germline values: CDR1 GTSNPN, CDR2 SVGIG (reference sequence). Trimming took 8 bases from V and 0 from J, leaving 20 bases between them. The chain's CDR3 is CAGRGGGTFSGANVLTF. As DNA, the CDR3 is TGTGCCGGCAGGGGCGGGGGCACCTTCTCTGGGGCCAACGTCCTGACTTTC.

CDR3 bases: TGTGCCAGTAGTACCAGACCTGGGACTAGCGGGACTTTCTACAATGAGCAGTTCTTC. As protein: CASSTRPGTSGTFYNEQFF. The chain carries TRBV19 and TRBJ2-1; TRBD2 matches 13 bases. The junction had 12 bases not matched to a gene; V was cut back by 4 bases and J by 3 bases. Per germline, CDR1 LNHDA and CDR2 SQIVND (reference sequence). The CDR3 runs 19 residues.

The J gene is TRBJ2-5, the V gene TRBV7-2; 9 nucleotides agree with TRBD1. J was trimmed by 5 bases and V by 6 bases; bases with no gene match: 10. The CDR3 is 15 amino acids. Looked up from germline, CDR1 is SGHTA and CDR2 is FQGNSA. As DNA, the CDR3 is TGTGCCAGCAGACGCCGAACAGGGGGCGGCGAGACCCAGTACTTC. This encodes CASRRRTGGGETQYF.

This clone was counted only a few times. The V call is TRBV29-1, the J call TRBJ2-5; 11 bases are a match to TRBD2. Germline CDR1 and CDR2: SQVTM and ANQGSEA. V dropped 5 bases and J dropped 5; count of bases not matched to a gene: 7. CDR3 length: 14 residues. The CDR3 region has the DNA TGCAGCGTTTCCCCACTAGCGGGAGTCGAGACCCAGTACTTC. It is translated as CSVSPLAGVETQYF.

V usage is TRBV4-2 and J usage is TRBJ1-1, with D possibly being TRBD1 (5 bases). The ends were cut back, 4 bases at V and 4 bases at J, with 16 bases in the middle. Germline V gene sequence: CDR1 LGHNA, CDR2 YNFKEQ. The CDR3 consists of 15 residues. In nucleotides, the CDR3 is TGTGCCAGCAGCCCTTCTCAGGTTCAGGGCACTGAAGCTTTCTTT. This encodes CASSPSQVQGTEAFF.

V and J are TRBV9 and TRBJ2-7; 8 nucleotides agree with TRBD2. Looked up from germline, CDR1 is SGDLS and CDR2 is YYNGEE. The CDR3 length is 15 residues. Trimming at V came to 3 bases and at J to 0 bases, leaving 5 bases not matched to a gene. The CDR3 spells CASSDTSGASYEQYF. The CDR3 nucleotides are TGTGCCAGCAGCGACACTAGCGGAGCCTCCTACGAGCAGTACTTC.

The rearrangement uses TRBV5-1 and TRBJ2-3; D call uncertain. CDR1 and CDR2 from the germline V gene are SGHRS and YFSETQ. This CDR3 has 14 residues. V was shortened by 2 bases and J by 0 bases, with 7 bases between the two germline ends. Written as DNA, the CDR3 is TGCGCCAGCAGCTTAGGAGACAGCACAGATACGCAGTATTTT. Its translation: CASSLGDSTDTQYF.

The chain has TRBV5-1 and TRBJ2-7; a possible D gene is TRBD1 (6 bases). The CDR3 runs 16 residues. CDR1 is SGHRS and CDR2 is YFSETQ in the germline V gene. Trimming stripped 0 bases from V and 8 bases from J, with 21 bases between. CDR3 loop: CASSLAPVGQPTKQYV. The DNA for the CDR3 is TGCGCCAGCAGCTTGGCGCCGGTGGGACAACCTACGAAGCAGTACGTC.

The chain joins TRBV18 to TRBJ1-2; D is perhaps TRBD1 (6 bases). Per the germline V gene, CDR1 is KGHSH and CDR2 is LQKENI. The CDR3 is 15 amino acids. V gave up 3 bases and J gave up 1 base, with 12 bases separating them. CDR3 amino acids: CASSPGTDSNYGYTF. The CDR3, as DNA: TGTGCCAGCTCACCGGGGACGGACAGTAACTATGGCTACACCTTC. The whole variable domain, remainder taken from reference TRBV18 and TRBJ1-2, is NAGVMQNPRHLVRRRGQEARLRCSPMKGHSHVYWYRQLPEEGLKFMVYLQKENIIDESGMPKERFSAEFPKEGPSILRIQQVVRGDSAAYFCASSPGTDSNYGYTFGSGTRLTVV.

In its sample, this clone was seen once. The genes are TRBV13 and TRBJ2-3; 10 nucleotides align to TRBD2. CDR3 length equals 16 residues. Germline values: CDR1 PRHDT, CDR2 FYEKMQ (reference sequence). V gave up 5 bases and J gave up 7 bases; unmatched junction bases: 12. CDR3 region: CASSPIALAGANTQYF. The CDR3 bases are TGTGCCAGCAGCCCTATTGCGCTAGCGGGAGCGAATACGCAGTATTTT. Full variable domain (outside the CDR3, taken from reference TRBV13 and TRBJ2-3): AAGVIQSPRHLIKEKRETATLKCYPIPRHDTVYWYQQGPGQDPQFLISFYEKMQSDKGSIPDRFSAQQFSDYHSELNMSSLELGDSALYFCASSPIALAGANTQYFGPGTRLTVL.

The rearrangement links TRBV7-2 to TRBJ1-2, with D unresolved. This CDR3 comprises 13 residues. Germline V gene lookup returns CDR1 SGHTA and CDR2 FQGNSA. V was clipped by 5 bases and J by 4 bases, with 11 bases between them. The DNA of the CDR3 is TGTGCCAGCAGCCCCCGCCTTTTCTATGGCTACACCTTC. The encoded protein is CASSPRLFYGYTF.

The gene calls are TRBV6-5 and TRBJ1-6, with TRBD1 matching over 8 bases. The CDR3 covers 15 residues. Looked up from germline, CDR1 is MNHEY and CDR2 is SVGAGI. The V gene end was trimmed by 6 bases and the J gene end by 11 bases; junction bases not matched to a gene: 12. For the CDR3, the DNA is TGTGCCAGCAGAAGGACAGGGACCGGGGGGCCACCCCTCCACTTT. Its protein is CASRRTGTGGPPLHF.

The chain employs TRBV6-1 and TRBJ2-7; D tentatively reads TRBD1 or TRBD2 (5 bases each). The CDR3 is 13 amino acids. V lost 7 bases to trimming and J lost 6 bases, with 16 bases between them. Germline CDR1 MNHNS, CDR2 SASEGT. The CDR3 protein is CASKGTMDIEQYF. In DNA, the CDR3 is TGTGCCAGCAAGGGGACCATGGATATCGAGCAGTACTTC.

This chain uses TRBV5-6 with TRBJ1-4; weak D call: TRBD1 (6 bases). The CDR3 sequence is 15 residues long. The germline V gene encodes CDR1 SGHDT and CDR2 YYEEEE. V dropped 4 bases and J dropped 7 bases, with 17 bases sitting between them. CDR3 region: CASSPTGTPREKLFF. The CDR3, as DNA: TGTGCCAGCAGCCCCACCGGGACACCACGTGAAAAACTGTTTTTT.

The gene calls are TRBV27 and TRBJ2-5; 12 bases align to TRBD2. The CDR3 runs to 14 residues. The junction had 7 bases not matched to a gene; V was cut back by 3 bases and J by 11 bases. Germline V CDR1 and CDR2: MNHEY, SMNVEV (reference sequence). CDR3 region: CASSLLAGGREQYF. The DNA for the CDR3 is TGTGCCAGCAGTTTGCTAGCGGGAGGGAGAGAGCAGTACTTC.

In its sample, this clone ranks as large. The genes are TRBV27 and TRBJ2-7; 8 bases agree with TRBD2. The V gene's germline CDR1 is MNHEY and CDR2 SMNVEV (reference sequence). This CDR3 region has 18 residues. The J segment lost 2 bases and the V segment lost 0 bases, leaving 12 bases of the junction unmatched. For the CDR3, the DNA is TGTGCCAGCAGTTTATCCCCGCCCACTAGCGGATACACCTACGAGCAGTACTTC. Translating gives CASSLSPPTSGYTYEQYF.

V is TRBV28 and J is TRBJ2-5, with 9 bases lining up with TRBD2. The V segment lost 6 bases and the J segment 5 bases; nucleotides outside the gene matches: 7. Germline V CDR1 and CDR2: MDHEN, SYDVKM. CDR3 size: 14 residues. The CDR3 DNA sequence: TGTGCCAGCAGCCCTGGGACTAGCTTGGAGACCCAGTACTTC. Translation gives CASSPGTSLETQYF.